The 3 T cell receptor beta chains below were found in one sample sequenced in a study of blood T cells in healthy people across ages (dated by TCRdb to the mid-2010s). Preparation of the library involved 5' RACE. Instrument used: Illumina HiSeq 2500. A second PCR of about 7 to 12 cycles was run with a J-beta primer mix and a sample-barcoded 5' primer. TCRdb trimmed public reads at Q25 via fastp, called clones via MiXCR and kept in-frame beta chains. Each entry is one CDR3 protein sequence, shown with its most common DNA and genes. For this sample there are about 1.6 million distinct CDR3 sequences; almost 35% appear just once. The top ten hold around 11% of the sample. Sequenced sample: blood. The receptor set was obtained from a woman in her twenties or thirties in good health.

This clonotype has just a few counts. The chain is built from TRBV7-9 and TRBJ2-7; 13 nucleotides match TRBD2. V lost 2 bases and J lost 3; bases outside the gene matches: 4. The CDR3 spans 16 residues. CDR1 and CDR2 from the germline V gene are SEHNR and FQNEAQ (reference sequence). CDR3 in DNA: TGTGCCAGCAGCTTACCTGGACTAGCGGGGGACTACGAGCAGTACTTC. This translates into CASSLPGLAGDYEQYF.

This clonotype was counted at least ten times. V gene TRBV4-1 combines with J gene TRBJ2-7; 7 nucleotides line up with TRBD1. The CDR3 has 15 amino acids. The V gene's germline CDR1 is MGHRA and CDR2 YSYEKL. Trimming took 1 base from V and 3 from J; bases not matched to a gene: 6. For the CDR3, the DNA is TGCGCCAGCAGCCAAGGACGACAGGGATACTACGAGCAGTACTTC. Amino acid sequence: CASSQGRQGYYEQYF.

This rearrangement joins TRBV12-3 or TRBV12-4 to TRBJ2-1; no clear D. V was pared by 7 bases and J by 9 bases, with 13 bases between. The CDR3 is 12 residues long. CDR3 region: CASTTGGVEQFF. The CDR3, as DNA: TGTGCCAGCACCACTGGCGGCGTTGAGCAGTTCTTC.